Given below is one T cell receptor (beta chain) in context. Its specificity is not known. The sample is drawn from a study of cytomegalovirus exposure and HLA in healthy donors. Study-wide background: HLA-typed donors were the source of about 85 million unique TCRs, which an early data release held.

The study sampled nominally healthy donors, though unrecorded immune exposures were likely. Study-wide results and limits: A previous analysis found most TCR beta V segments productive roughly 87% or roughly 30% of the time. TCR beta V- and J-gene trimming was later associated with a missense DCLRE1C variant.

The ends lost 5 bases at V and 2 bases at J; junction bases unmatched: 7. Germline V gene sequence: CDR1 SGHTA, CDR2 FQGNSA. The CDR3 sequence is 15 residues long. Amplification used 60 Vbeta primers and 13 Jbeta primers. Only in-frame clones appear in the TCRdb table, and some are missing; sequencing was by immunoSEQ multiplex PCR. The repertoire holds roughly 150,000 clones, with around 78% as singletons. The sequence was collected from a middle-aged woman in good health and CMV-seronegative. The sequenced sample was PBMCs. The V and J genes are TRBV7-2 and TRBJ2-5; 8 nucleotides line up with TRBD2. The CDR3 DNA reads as TGTGCCAGCAGCCGACGGGAGGGAGGTCAAGAGACCCAGTACTTC. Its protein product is CASSRREGGQETQYF. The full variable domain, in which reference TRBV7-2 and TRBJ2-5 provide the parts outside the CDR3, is GAGVSQSPSNKVTEKGKDVELRCDPISGHTALYWYRQSLGQGLEFLIYFQGNSAPDKSGLPSDRFSAERTGGSVSTLTIQRTQQEDSAVYLCASSRREGGQETQYFGPGTRLLVL.